The 29 T cell receptor beta chains in this list originate from one sample, sequenced in a study of Ad26.COV2.S vaccination and SARS-CoV-2 variants. Treatment here: over 15 received Ad26.COV2.S at low or high dose, single or two shots; a few received placebo; per-sample allocation not given. Samples came from day 63 after the first vaccine or placebo injection. Sequencing used immunoSEQ multiplex PCR; TCRdb keeps in-frame clones, though not all of them. The table lists 300,000 to 400,000 clones, about 87% of them singletons. This sample comprised peripheral blood, obtained in a trial of Ad26.COV2.S vaccine versus placebo. All receptors come from a person aged 18-65 years who received the Ad26.COV2.S COVID-19 vaccine or a placebo.

CDR3 in amino acids: CASSLVRGMNTEAFF. The CDR3 nucleotides read TGTGCCAGCAGCTTAGTTCGGGGCATGAACACTGAAGCTTTCTTT. The rearrangement uses TRBV7-2 and TRBJ1-1; D possibly corresponds to TRBD1 (5 bases). The V end lost 1 base, the J end lost 0 bases, and 9 bases lay between the germline ends. Germline V gene lookup returns CDR1 SGHTA and CDR2 FQGNSA. The CDR3 covers 15 residues. The whole variable domain, remainder taken from reference TRBV7-2 and TRBJ1-1, is GAGVSQSPSNKVTEKGKDVELRCDPISGHTALYWYRQSLGQGLEFLIYFQGNSAPDKSGLPSDRFSAERTGGSVSTLTIQRTQQEDSAVYLCASSLVRGMNTEAFFGQGTRLTVV.

The rearrangement joins TRBV7-8 to TRBJ2-1, with 7 bases matching TRBD2. Germline V CDR1 and CDR2: SGHVS, FQNEAQ. V lost 1 base and J lost 5; bases outside the gene matches: 8. The CDR3 is 16 amino acids. This CDR3 reads CASSLGVAGRDNEQFF. The CDR3 DNA sequence: TGTGCCAGCAGCTTAGGTGTAGCGGGTAGAGACAATGAGCAGTTCTTC.

The V and J genes are TRBV5-4 and TRBJ1-2; TRBD1 might be the D (5 bases). Deletions cut 6 bases from V and 4 bases from J, with 13 bases between. The CDR3 totals 13 residues. Germline V gene lookup returns CDR1 SGHNT and CDR2 YYREEE (reference sequence). This CDR3 is CASTVDRSYGYTF. In DNA, the CDR3 is TGTGCCAGCACCGTCGACAGAAGCTATGGCTACACCTTC.

The CDR3 sequence: CASNAANNQPQHF. The DNA of the CDR3 is TGTGCCAGCAATGCAGCAAACAATCAGCCCCAGCATTTT. The J gene is TRBJ1-5, the V gene TRBV12-3 or TRBV12-4; D is undetermined. The V end lost 7 bases, the J end lost 3 bases, and 10 bases lay between the germline ends. The CDR3 runs to 13 residues.

V usage is TRBV28 and J usage is TRBJ2-7; 9 nucleotides line up with TRBD1. Trimming removed 8 bases from V and 3 bases from J; junction bases left unmatched: 8. The CDR3 is 14 residues long. Germline V gene lookup returns CDR1 MDHEN and CDR2 SYDVKM. CDR3 bases: TGTGCCAGCTTATCCGGGACAGGGCACTACGAGCAGTACTTC. It is translated as CASLSGTGHYEQYF.

The gene calls are TRBV3-1 (or the pseudogene TRBV3-2) and TRBJ2-4, with 11 bases lining up with TRBD2. Losses at the gene ends were 0 bases for V and 2 bases for J; bases not matched to a gene: 6. The CDR3 has 18 residues. Germline V CDR1 and CDR2: LGHDT, YNNKEL (reference sequence). CDR3 loop: CASSQDSGGAGTKNIQYF. DNA of the CDR3: TGTGCCAGCAGCCAAGATAGCGGGGGGGCCGGGACCAAAAACATTCAGTACTTC.

V gene TRBV6-2 or TRBV6-3 combines with J gene TRBJ2-1, with 8 bases fitting TRBD2. This CDR3 contains 16 residues. Trimming removed 5 bases from V and 2 bases from J; junction bases left unmatched: 8. Germline values: CDR1 MNHEY, CDR2 SVGEGT. The CDR3, as DNA: TGTGCCAGCAGTAACGGACTAGCCCTAACCTACAATGAGCAGTTCTTC. Its protein product is CASSNGLALTYNEQFF.

This clone was detected only a few times. The rearrangement links TRBV7-9 to TRBJ2-3; D is possibly TRBD2 (5 bases). Between the trimmed V and J ends, which lost 8 bases and 4 bases, there was a span of 10 bases. The CDR3 is 12 residues long. From germline, CDR1 is SEHNR and CDR2 FQNEAQ (reference sequence). CDR3 sequence reads: CASGAEADTQYF. CDR3 nucleotide sequence: TGTGCCAGCGGAGCGGAGGCAGATACGCAGTATTTT.

V gene TRBV7-7 combines with J gene TRBJ2-5, with 8 bases lining up with TRBD2. Germline assignment: CDR1 SSHAT and CDR2 FNYEAQ (reference sequence). J was trimmed by 0 bases and V by 5 bases; bases with no gene match: 8. There are 16 residues in the CDR3. The CDR3 protein is CASSPGGGRHQETQYF. Here the CDR3 DNA reads TGTGCCAGCAGCCCCGGGGGCGGGAGGCACCAAGAGACCCAGTACTTC.

This chain links TRBV6-5 with TRBJ1-2, with TRBD1 matching 11 bases. CDR3 size: 13 residues. V shed 8 bases and J 6 bases; nucleotides not matched to a gene: 5. The germline CDR1 and CDR2 sequences are MNHEY and SVGAGI. CDR3 region: CASQLDRGHGYTF. In nucleotides, the CDR3 is TGTGCCAGCCAACTGGACAGGGGGCATGGCTACACCTTC.

As to this clone: Other DNA sequences in this sample translate to the same CDR3. CDR3 residues: CASSVNYGYTF. The CDR3 coding sequence is TGTGCCAGCAGTGTAAACTATGGCTACACCTTC. This rearrangement joins TRBV28 to TRBJ1-2, with D hard to call. This CDR3 contains 11 residues. Between the trimmed V and J ends, which lost 5 bases and 2 bases, there was a span of 3 bases. The germline gives CDR1 MDHEN, CDR2 SYDVKM.

V gene TRBV6-2 or TRBV6-3 combines with J gene TRBJ2-3; D is unresolved. This CDR3 has 11 amino acids. Deletions cut 5 bases from V and 4 bases from J, with 4 bases between. CDR1 and CDR2 (germline): MNHEY, SVGEGT. CDR3 sequence: CASSLSDTQYF. In DNA, the CDR3 is TGTGCCAGCAGTCTATCAGATACGCAGTATTTT.

The chain has TRBV6-4 and TRBJ1-6; 9 bases are shared with TRBD1. This CDR3 is built from 15 residues. The germline gives CDR1 MRHNA, CDR2 SNTAGT. Trimming took 3 bases from V and 7 from J; bases not matched to a gene: 4. For the CDR3, the DNA is TGTGCCAGCAGTGAATCGGACAGGGGCAATTCACCCCTCCACTTT. It translates to CASSESDRGNSPLHF.

The table lists this clone with a count of one. This rearrangement joins TRBV18 to TRBJ2-1; no clear D. The CDR3 covers 14 residues. The V end was cut by 3 bases, the J end by 9 bases, with 15 bases between. CDR1 and CDR2 (germline): KGHSH, LQKENI. CDR3 sequence: CASSPRQFAGEQFF. In DNA, the CDR3 is TGTGCCAGCTCACCCCGTCAATTCGCCGGTGAGCAGTTCTTC.

V gene TRBV30 combines with J gene TRBJ1-2, with D uncertain. The CDR3 runs to 13 residues. The germline V gene encodes CDR1 GTSNPN and CDR2 SVGIG (reference sequence). V lost 0 bases to trimming and J lost 3 bases, with 8 bases between them. The CDR3 sequence: CAWSVRLHYGYTF. The CDR3 DNA reads TGTGCCTGGAGTGTACGCCTTCACTATGGCTACACCTTC.

This chain links TRBV7-2 with TRBJ2-7, with D maybe TRBD2 (7 bases). Germline values: CDR1 SGHTA, CDR2 FQGNSA. With 1 base removed from V and 2 bases from J, the gap between germline ends came to 12 bases. This CDR3 is built from 15 residues. CDR3 DNA: TGTGCCAGCAGCTTAGGGGGGGGGCAGGCCTACGAGCAGTACTTC. Translated: CASSLGGGQAYEQYF.

The chain is built from TRBV5-1 and TRBJ2-1, with 7 bases lining up with TRBD1. The junction had 3 bases not matched to a gene; V was cut back by 4 bases and J by 5 bases. CDR3 length: 13 amino acids. The germline V gene has CDR1 SGHRS and CDR2 YFSETQ. The DNA of the CDR3 is TGCGCCAGCAGCCCTGGACAGGACAATGAGCAGTTCTTC. Its protein is CASSPGQDNEQFF.

The V gene is TRBV5-4, the J gene TRBJ2-3, with D perhaps given as TRBD1 or TRBD2 (6 bases each). The V end was cut by 4 bases, the J end by 2 bases, with 17 bases between. This CDR3 comprises 16 residues. The germline CDR1 and CDR2 sequences are SGHNT and YYREEE (reference sequence). Here the CDR3 DNA reads TGTGCCAGCAGCCGGCGGGGTGGGGGCGACACAGATACGCAGTATTTT. Translated, it gives CASSRRGGGDTDTQYF.

The chain employs TRBV5-6 and TRBJ1-2; TRBD1 is a possible D gene (6 bases). V lost 4 bases to trimming and J lost 5 bases, with 27 bases between them. Germline assignment: CDR1 SGHDT and CDR2 YYEEEE. This CDR3 has 18 amino acids. CDR3 in DNA: TGTGCCAGCAGCGATCTTACCTTAAGGACAGCGGGTTCTTATGGCTACACCTTC. Translating it yields CASSDLTLRTAGSYGYTF.

The rearrangement joins TRBV28 to TRBJ1-1, with 7 bases fitting TRBD1. Germline CDR1 is MDHEN and CDR2 is SYDVKM. CDR3 length equals 14 residues. V was pared by 5 bases and J by 7 bases, with 10 bases of the junction left unmatched. Here the CDR3 DNA reads TGTGCCAGCAGTCCCTCGACAGGGCGGTATGAAGCTTTCTTT. Protein: CASSPSTGRYEAFF. Filled out from reference TRBV28 and TRBJ1-1, the complete variable domain reads DVKVTQSSRYLVKRTGEKVFLECVQDMDHENMFWYRQDPGLGLRLIYFSYDVKMKEKGDIPEGYSVSREKKERFSLILESASTNQTSMYLCASSPSTGRYEAFFGQGTRLTVV.

The chain has TRBV12-1 and TRBJ1-1. TRBV12-1 is designated a pseudogene. The CDR3 runs 16 residues. The CDR3 sequence is CASSLTPGRGHTEAFF. CDR3 coding DNA: TGTGCCAGCAGCTTAACCCCTGGGAGGGGGCACACTGAAGCTTTCTTT.

The chain employs TRBV19 and TRBJ1-2, with 8 bases fitting TRBD1. The CDR3 extends over 14 amino acids. The V gene end was trimmed by 6 bases and the J gene end by 3 bases; junction bases not matched to a gene: 6. Per the germline V gene, CDR1 is LNHDA and CDR2 is SQIVND (reference sequence). The CDR3 region is CASRKGQGDYGYTF. CDR3 in DNA: TGTGCCAGTAGGAAAGGACAGGGCGACTATGGCTACACCTTC.

The rearrangement joins TRBV21-1 to TRBJ2-7; TRBD2 is the table's D call, not checked against the DNA. TRBV21-1 is designated a pseudogene. The CDR3 has 17 amino acids. CDR3 bases: TGTGCCAGCTCAGGAAACGTCGCGCGCGGGGTCCCTTACGAGCAGTACTTC. This sequence encodes CASSGNVARGVPYEQYF.

The genes are TRBV28 and TRBJ1-1; no firm D call. Trimming left V 0 bases short and J 7 bases short, with 3 bases between. The CDR3 loop spans 11 amino acids. Germline CDR1 is MDHEN and CDR2 is SYDVKM. The CDR3 DNA follows: TGTGCCAGCAGTTTATGGAGTGAAGCTTTCTTT. It is translated as CASSLWSEAFF.

The J gene is TRBJ1-5, the V gene TRBV6-6; D is undetermined. V lost 2 bases and J 4 bases, leaving 9 bases between the germline ends. Germline lookup yields CDR1 MNHNY and CDR2 SVGAGI (reference sequence). This CDR3 has 14 amino acids. CDR3 amino acids: CASSYVDKNQPQHF. The CDR3 coding sequence is TGTGCCAGCAGTTACGTCGACAAGAATCAGCCCCAGCATTTT.

The gene calls are TRBV29-1 and TRBJ1-2, with D perhaps TRBD1 (6 bases). The CDR3 length is 13 residues. Deletions cut 8 bases from V and 8 bases from J, with 21 bases between. Looked up from germline, CDR1 is SQVTM and CDR2 is ANQGSEA. Here the CDR3 DNA reads TGCAGCTCTTACAGGGAGGCTCCCCCAGGCTACACCTTC. Amino acid sequence: CSSYREAPPGYTF.

The chain joins TRBV11-2 to TRBJ1-3; D gene ambiguous. The V end lost 0 bases, the J end lost 3 bases, and 6 bases lay between the germline ends. Germline CDR1 SGHAT, CDR2 FQNNGV. CDR3 length: 14 amino acids. The CDR3 bases are TGTGCCAGCAGCTTAGATACAATTGGAAACACCATATATTTT. It specifies CASSLDTIGNTIYF.

The V gene is TRBV23-1, the J gene TRBJ2-1, with TRBD1 identical over 8 bases. TRBV23-1 belongs to the ORF category, with a function that is uncertain. The CDR3 is 13 residues long. V trimming: 7 bases; J trimming: 4 bases; junction bases outside the gene matches: 3. CDR3 in DNA: TGCGCCAGCACCGGACAGGGATACAATGAGCAGTTCTTC. This codes for CASTGQGYNEQFF.

The chain employs TRBV5-1 and TRBJ2-5; D is perhaps TRBD1 (5 bases). The V end was cut by 0 bases, the J end by 7 bases, with 10 bases between. From germline, CDR1 is SGHRS and CDR2 YFSETQ. CDR3 length: 13 residues. Here the CDR3 DNA reads TGCGCCAGCAGCTTGGACAGGAAAGGGACCCAGTACTTC. This gives the protein CASSLDRKGTQYF.